What follows are 15 T cell receptor beta chains derived from one specimen sequenced in a study of monozygotic twins with inflammatory bowel disease. TCRdb derives one entry per CDR3 protein from the 5' RACE reads, leaving out DNA. In total, the table holds more than 300,000 distinct CDR3 sequences. The sample was blood. The receptors shown here come from a human donor with ulcerative colitis or Crohn's disease, or a healthy co-twin of an affected twin (not recorded which).

The CDR3 sequence is CASSTTGGTYNEQFF. The V gene is TRBV6-2 or TRBV6-3, the J gene TRBJ2-1. This CDR3 comprises 15 residues. CDR1 and CDR2 (germline): MNHEY, SVGEGT.

The chain couples TRBV9 to TRBJ1-1. From germline, CDR1 is SGDLS and CDR2 YYNGEE. CDR3 length equals 16 residues. The CDR3 spells CASSRTSGGMNTEAFF.

V is TRBV20-1 and J is TRBJ1-5; the D call of TRBD1 rests on TCRdb alone, since no DNA is present to check it. CDR3 length equals 14 residues. Germline V gives CDR1 DFQATT, CDR2 SNEGSKA (reference sequence). The CDR3: CSARGRTANQPQHF.

The V gene is TRBV28, the J gene TRBJ2-5; the TCRdb call, TRBD2, lacks DNA for checking. Germline V gene sequence: CDR1 MDHEN, CDR2 SYDVKM. The CDR3 totals 15 residues. CDR3 region: CASSPLGSAKETQYF.

The chain joins TRBV12-3 or TRBV12-4 to TRBJ1-2. CDR3 length: 11 residues. CDR3 region: CASSVSYGYTF.

The chain has TRBV9 and TRBJ2-7; TCRdb returns TRBD1, unconfirmable since there is no DNA. The CDR3 contains 15 residues. Germline CDR1 SGDLS, CDR2 YYNGEE. The CDR3 region is CASSRGWSGSYEQYF.

The J gene is TRBJ1-1, the V gene TRBV6-5; the D call from TCRdb, TRBD1, cannot be confirmed without DNA. This CDR3 has 15 residues. Germline values: CDR1 MNHEY, CDR2 SVGAGI. Here the CDR3 reads CASSYSTDPVAEAFF.

The chain employs TRBV10-2 and TRBJ2-7; TCRdb's assignment of TRBD1 cannot be checked, as there is no DNA. This CDR3 region has 18 residues. The germline V gene encodes CDR1 WSHSY and CDR2 SAAADI. Here the CDR3 reads CASSESPFASGRPYEQYF.

This sequence joins TRBV6-5 and TRBJ2-5; TCRdb selects TRBD1, and the lack of DNA leaves this call unchecked. Germline-derived CDR1 and CDR2 are MNHEY and SVGAGI. This CDR3 comprises 15 residues. CDR3 region: CASSSQGQGARTQYF.

This chain's CDR3 is CASSDLPGTGDNEKLFF. The V and J genes are TRBV5-5 and TRBJ1-4; with no DNA, the TCRdb D assignment of TRBD1 cannot be verified. The CDR3 consists of 17 residues. Germline V gene data show CDR1 as SGHKS and CDR2 as YYEKEE (reference sequence).

The V gene is TRBV4-2, the J gene TRBJ2-1; absent DNA, TCRdb's TRBD2 call cannot be checked. The CDR3 covers 15 residues. Germline-derived CDR1 and CDR2 are LGHNA and YNFKEQ. The CDR3 sequence: CASSQEAGGYNEQFF.

V usage is TRBV28 and J usage is TRBJ2-4; the D call of TRBD1 rests on TCRdb alone, since no DNA is present to check it. The length of the CDR3 is 15 residues. Germline-derived CDR1 and CDR2 are MDHEN and SYDVKM. CDR3 in amino acids: CASGRLGAARNIQYF.

The chain links TRBV7-2 to TRBJ2-2; the D gene TCRdb calls, TRBD1, cannot be checked with no DNA. The CDR3 is 15 residues long. Germline V CDR1 and CDR2: SGHTA, FQGNSA. The CDR3: CASRPPGKNTGELFF.

This chain joins TRBV7-2 and TRBJ2-2; TCRdb's D call, TRBD2, is unchecked because there is no DNA. CDR3 size: 19 residues. Germline values: CDR1 SGHTA, CDR2 FQGNSA. CDR3 sequence reads: CASSSVAGGPRRGTGELFF.

The CDR3 sequence: CASSVTGSGSYEQYF. V usage is TRBV28 and J usage is TRBJ2-7; TCRdb proposes TRBD1, but this gene call is untestable without DNA. The CDR3 spans 15 residues. CDR1 and CDR2 from the germline V gene are MDHEN and SYDVKM.